A selection of T cell receptor beta chains follows, all from one sample in a study of cytomegalovirus exposure and HLA in healthy donors. Method: immunoSEQ multiplex PCR; TCRdb's copy keeps in-frame clones and lacks some. The sample has some 140,000 clones, 73% seen once. The sample taken for sequencing was PBMCs. Receptors were obtained from a woman aged 35 to 49 in good health and CMV-seronegative. Both conserved end residues are part of each CDR3. D genes are given only for firm matches. Clone size is shown for a subset of rows, as once, few, many or a class of expanded clone.

v_gene	d_gene	abundance	j_gene	CDR3aa	CDR3nt
TRBV27	.	.	TRBJ1-2	CASSLGARNYGYTF	TGTGCCAGCAGTTTAGGCGCGAGGAACTATGGCTACACCTTC
TRBV7-6	.	.	TRBJ2-5	CASSLDLREETQYF	TGTGCCAGCAGCTTAGATTTGCGGGAAGAGACCCAGTACTTC
TRBV5-8	.	once	TRBJ2-2	CASSSDKPNTGELFF	TGTGCCAGCAGTTCGGACAAGCCGAACACCGGGGAGCTGTTTTTT
TRBV7-6	TRBD2	.	TRBJ2-5	CASSPRLAGTEETQYF	TGTGCCAGCAGCCCAAGACTAGCGGGGACCGAAGAGACCCAGTACTTC
TRBV7-2	TRBD1	.	TRBJ2-3	CASSLATGGVTQYF	TGTGCCAGCAGCTTAGCGACAGGGGGCGTTACGCAGTATTTT
TRBV5-1	.	.	TRBJ2-7	CASSLAFSSPEQYF	TGCGCCAGCAGCTTGGCCTTCTCTAGTCCCGAGCAGTACTTC
TRBV11-3	TRBD1	.	TRBJ1-1	CASSSGTGMNTEAFF	TGTGCCAGCAGCTCCGGGACAGGGATGAACACTGAAGCTTTCTTT
TRBV28	TRBD1	.	TRBJ1-6	CASRPGTASSYNSPLHF	TGTGCCAGCAGGCCGGGGACAGCAAGCTCCTATAATTCACCCCTCCACTTT
TRBV7-9	.	few	TRBJ1-2	CASSPATNYGYTF	TGTGCCAGCAGCCCCGCGACTAACTATGGCTACACCTTC
TRBV6-1	TRBD1	.	TRBJ1-6	CASSERTGHNSPLHF	TGTGCCAGCAGTGAACGGACAGGGCATAATTCACCCCTCCACTTT
TRBV19	.	.	TRBJ1-2	CASSILPDSGYGYTF	TGTGCCAGTAGTATCCTTCCGGACAGCGGCTATGGCTACACCTTC
TRBV7-8	.	.	TRBJ2-1	CASSAPGLLTSDEQFF	TGTGCCAGCAGCGCTCCGGGACTGCTAACAAGCGATGAGCAGTTCTTC
TRBV9	.	.	TRBJ2-2	CASSVGRSNTGELFF	TGTGCCAGCAGCGTGGGCAGATCGAACACCGGGGAGCTGTTTTTT
TRBV10-3	.	.	TRBJ2-7	CAISATGAYEQYF	TGTGCCATCAGTGCGACCGGGGCCTACGAGCAGTACTTC
TRBV5-4	TRBD1	.	TRBJ1-2	CASSSGQGGGPNYGYTF	TGTGCCAGCAGCTCGGGACAGGGTGGGGGACCGAACTATGGCTACACCTTC
TRBV4-3	.	few	TRBJ1-6	CASSPGEHSYNSPLHF	TGCGCCAGCAGCCCCGGGGAGCACTCCTATAATTCACCCCTCCACTTT
TRBV5-6	.	.	TRBJ1-1	CASIGWRADSNKAFF	TGTGCCAGTATCGGGTGGAGGGCCGATTCTAATAAAGCTTTCTTT
TRBV11-1	TRBD1	.	TRBJ2-7	CASSRTGIYEQYF	TGTGCCAGCAGCCGGACAGGGATCTACGAGCAGTACTTC
TRBV2	TRBD1	.	TRBJ1-4	CASGRDRDEKLLF	TGTGCCAGCGGTCGGGACAGGGATGAAAAACTGCTTTTT
TRBV27	.	.	TRBJ2-1	CASRTQGYSYNEQFF	TGTGCCAGCAGAACACAGGGATACTCCTACAATGAGCAGTTCTTC
TRBV4-1	TRBD1	.	TRBJ1-2	CASSQEGTDYGYTF	TGCGCCAGCAGCCAAGAAGGGACAGACTATGGCTACACCTTC
TRBV5-1	.	.	TRBJ1-6	CASSRDLNSPLHF	TGCGCCAGCAGCCGGGACTTAAATTCACCCCTCCACTTT
TRBV4-2	.	few	TRBJ2-1	CASSQDSSYNEQFF	TGTGCCAGCAGCCAAGACAGTTCCTACAATGAGCAGTTCTTC
TRBV7-2	TRBD2	.	TRBJ2-7	CASSLAWRGATYEQYF	TGTGCCAGCAGCTTAGCGTGGCGGGGGGCCACCTACGAGCAGTACTTC
TRBV7-5	.	once	TRBJ1-4	CARSLDGDSNEKLFF	TGTGCCAGAAGCTTAGATGGGGACAGCAATGAAAAACTGTTTTTT
TRBV6-1	TRBD1	.	TRBJ1-4	CASSEDRDSEKLFF	TGTGCCAGCAGTGAGGACAGGGATTCTGAAAAACTGTTTTTT
TRBV7-3	TRBD2	.	TRBJ2-1	CASSSDRGGGWVNEQFF	TGTGCCAGCAGCTCTGATCGTGGCGGGGGTTGGGTGAATGAGCAGTTCTTC
TRBV6-5	.	.	TRBJ2-5	CASSYSGGAQETQYF	TGTGCCAGCAGTTACTCGGGGGGGGCCCAAGAGACCCAGTACTTC
TRBV5-1	.	.	TRBJ1-3	CASSLGNTGHSGNTIYF	TGCGCCAGCAGCTTGGGTAATACAGGGCACTCTGGAAACACCATATATTTT
TRBV13	TRBD1	.	TRBJ2-1	CASSEGQGFYNEQFF	TGTGCCAGCAGCGAGGGACAGGGGTTTTACAATGAGCAGTTCTTC
TRBV11-2	TRBD1	.	TRBJ2-1	CASSALPGQDYNEQFF	TGTGCCAGCAGCGCGTTGCCGGGACAGGACTACAATGAGCAGTTCTTC
TRBV7-9	.	few	TRBJ1-4	CASSLGDTEKLFF	TGTGCCAGCAGCTTAGGGGACACCGAAAAACTGTTTTTT
TRBV4-1	.	few	TRBJ1-3	CASSQEYRSSGNTIYF	TGCGCCAGCAGCCAAGAGTACAGGAGCTCTGGAAACACCATATATTTT
TRBV5-1	.	.	TRBJ2-1	CASSQLAGSSYNEQFF	TGCGCCAGCAGCCAGCTGGCGGGGAGCTCCTACAATGAGCAGTTCTTC
TRBV9	TRBD2	.	TRBJ2-5	CASSVDQTSEETQYF	TGTGCCAGCAGCGTGGACCAGACTAGCGAAGAGACCCAGTACTTC
TRBV11-2	.	.	TRBJ1-4	CASSQSRGGGMNEKLFF	TGTGCCAGCAGCCAGAGTAGGGGCGGTGGTATGAATGAAAAACTGTTTTTT
TRBV6-5	.	.	TRBJ1-3	CASSQGFSGNTIYF	TGTGCCAGCAGTCAGGGTTTTTCTGGAAACACCATATATTTT
TRBV5-1	TRBD2	.	TRBJ2-1	CASSPEARGGLLVYNEQFF	TGCGCCAGCAGCCCGGAGGCGCGGGGGGGCCTTCTGGTCTACAATGAGCAGTTCTTC
TRBV15	TRBD2	once	TRBJ2-3	CATSRAASGVLDTQYF	TGTGCCACCAGCAGAGCCGCTAGCGGGGTGCTTGATACGCAGTATTTT
TRBV21-1	.	.	TRBJ1-5	CASSNNRGDNQPQHF	TGTGCCAGCAGCAATAACAGGGGCGACAATCAGCCCCAGCATTTT
TRBV27	TRBD1	.	TRBJ1-1	CASSLRLTGTGDTEAFF	TGTGCCAGCAGCCTGAGGCTAACCGGGACAGGGGACACTGAAGCTTTCTTT
TRBV2	.	few	TRBJ1-5	CASRERGNQPQHF	TGTGCCAGCAGGGAAAGGGGTAATCAGCCCCAGCATTTT
TRBV27	TRBD1	once	TRBJ1-2	CATSWDRGNGYTF	TGTGCCACCTCATGGGACAGGGGCAATGGCTACACCTTC
TRBV6-1	.	.	TRBJ2-1	CASSNDRYEQFF	TGTGCCAGCAGTAACGACAGGTACGAGCAGTTCTTC
TRBV9	TRBD1	.	TRBJ2-1	CASSVGQGEYNEQFF	TGTGCCAGCAGCGTAGGACAGGGGGAATACAATGAGCAGTTCTTC
TRBV11-1	.	few	TRBJ1-5	CASSRGLNQPQHF	TGTGCCAGCAGCCGCGGCCTAAATCAGCCCCAGCATTTT
TRBV9	TRBD2	.	TRBJ2-1	CASASVSGGYNEQFF	TGTGCCAGCGCATCAGTTAGCGGGGGGTACAATGAGCAGTTCTTC
TRBV10-3	.	.	TRBJ1-1	CATADIANTEAFF	TGTGCCACCGCGGACATAGCGAACACTGAAGCTTTCTTT
TRBV7-2	TRBD2	few	TRBJ2-3	CASSPGGITDTQYF	TGTGCCAGCAGCCCGGGGGGGATCACAGATACGCAGTATTTT
TRBV19	TRBD2	.	TRBJ2-1	CASSFGTSGAHNEQFF	TGTGCCAGTAGTTTCGGGACTAGTGGCGCTCACAATGAGCAGTTCTTC
TRBV2	.	few	TRBJ1-6	CASRATGSRSYNSPLHF	TGTGCCAGCAGAGCCACAGGTTCCCGCTCCTATAATTCACCCCTCCACTTT
TRBV9	TRBD1	.	TRBJ1-1	CASSPRDRDTEAFF	TGTGCCAGCAGCCCACGGGACAGGGACACTGAAGCTTTCTTT
TRBV29-1	.	.	TRBJ2-2	CSVEYRENTGELFF	TGCAGCGTTGAATACAGGGAGAACACCGGGGAGCTGTTTTTT